What follows are 19 T cell receptor beta chains derived from one specimen sequenced in a study of blood T cell repertoires in COVID-19. Clones were read by immunoSEQ multiplex PCR, and TCRdb kept only the in-frame ones, dropping some. The table lists about 110,000 clones, roughly 81% of them singletons. Specimen: peripheral blood. The origin of the receptors is a human donor in a cohort sampled during active COVID-19.

This clone was recorded once. The chain combines TRBV4-2 with TRBJ2-3, with 7 bases identical to TRBD2. The length of the CDR3 is 17 residues. The V gene end was trimmed by 0 bases and the J gene end by 0 bases; junction bases not matched to a gene: 6. CDR1 is LGHNA and CDR2 is YNFKEQ in the germline V gene. CDR3 in amino acids: CASSQDWASGSTDTQYF. In nucleotides, the CDR3 is TGTGCCAGCAGCCAAGATTGGGCTAGCGGAAGCACAGATACGCAGTATTTT.

In this sample, this clone turned up many times. The chain carries TRBV4-1 and TRBJ2-2; TRBD2 is a possible D gene (5 bases). The germline V and J ends were trimmed by 0 bases and 3 bases, with 8 bases remaining between them. This CDR3 is 15 amino acids long. The germline gives CDR1 MGHRA, CDR2 YSYEKL. CDR3 sequence (DNA): TGCGCCAGCAGCCAAGAAAAGCGGTACACCGGGGAGCTGTTTTTT. Translated, it gives CASSQEKRYTGELFF.

The CDR3 here is CASSPWTGGPSYEQYF. In DNA, the CDR3 is TGTGCCAGCAGCCCGTGGACAGGGGGCCCCTCCTACGAGCAGTACTTC. This chain links TRBV14 with TRBJ2-7; 11 bases fit TRBD1. Unmatched junction bases numbered 5, after V lost 4 bases and J lost 0 bases. The CDR3 covers 16 residues. The germline gives CDR1 SGHDN, CDR2 FVKESK.

The chain recombines TRBV10-3 with TRBJ2-7, with 13 nucleotides matching TRBD2. The CDR3 loop spans 20 amino acids. CDR1 ENHRY and CDR2 SYGVKD come from the germline V gene. V gave up 6 bases and J gave up 4 bases; unmatched junction bases: 21. DNA for the CDR3: TGTGCCATCAGGCGAACAATTAGGACTAGCGGGGGCTGGACGCATTACGAGCAGTACTTC. It yields the protein CAIRRTIRTSGGWTHYEQYF.

This sequence joins TRBV6-5 and TRBJ2-7, with 10 bases lining up with TRBD1. CDR3 length: 16 residues. The germline V gene has CDR1 MNHEY and CDR2 SVGAGI. Unmatched junction bases numbered 9, after V lost 3 bases and J lost 4 bases. The CDR3 DNA reads TGTGCCAGCAGTTATGGGGTGACAGGGGGCTTTTACGAGCAGTACTTC. Protein: CASSYGVTGGFYEQYF.

V gene TRBV27 combines with J gene TRBJ1-2, with a weak D call TRBD1 (5 bases). The CDR3 extends over 16 amino acids. V was clipped by 0 bases and J by 4 bases, with 15 bases between them. CDR1 is MNHEY, CDR2 SMNVEV, per germline (reference sequence). In DNA form, the CDR3 reads TGTGCCAGCAGTTTATCGGCGACAGTCCCTAGCTATGGCTACACCTTC. It yields the protein CASSLSATVPSYGYTF.

CDR3 protein: CASSPASSQETQYF. The CDR3 bases are TGCGCCAGCAGCCCCGCCAGTTCGCAAGAGACCCAGTACTTC. V usage is TRBV5-1 and J usage is TRBJ2-5; D is unresolved. This CDR3 contains 14 residues. Germline V gene lookup returns CDR1 SGHRS and CDR2 YFSETQ. Deletions cut 4 bases from V and 2 bases from J, with 12 bases between.

The rearrangement joins TRBV5-4 to TRBJ2-1; a weak D match, TRBD2 (6 bases). Germline CDR1 SGHNT, CDR2 YYREEE (reference sequence). The CDR3 runs 16 residues. Trimming left V 4 bases short and J 8 bases short, with 22 bases between. The CDR3 bases are TGTGCCAGCAGCCCGGTGTTAGCTCTAGCGAGGGATGAGCAGTTCTTC. Amino acids: CASSPVLALARDEQFF.

The chain joins TRBV2 to TRBJ2-7; 9 bases match TRBD2. CDR3 size: 15 residues. Germline V gene lookup returns CDR1 SNHLY and CDR2 FYNNEI. V gave up 4 bases and J gave up 5 bases; unmatched junction bases: 9. In nucleotides, the CDR3 is TGTGCCAGCAGTGGGGCGGGAGGGGTGATGAACGAGCAGTACTTC. Translation: CASSGAGGVMNEQYF.

This clone was seen a handful of times. This sequence joins TRBV2 and TRBJ1-3; the match to TRBD1 covers 7 bases. The CDR3 has 16 residues. Germline assignment: CDR1 SNHLY and CDR2 FYNNEI. The junction had 16 bases not matched to a gene; V was cut back by 10 bases and J by 4 bases. This CDR3 reads CATKKQGDAPGNTIYF. In nucleotides, the CDR3 is TGTGCCACCAAAAAGCAGGGGGACGCCCCCGGAAACACCATATATTTT.

The chain combines TRBV28 with TRBJ2-4, with 10 bases lining up with TRBD1. The germline gives CDR1 MDHEN, CDR2 SYDVKM. J lost 9 bases, V lost 6 bases, and 5 bases had no gene match. CDR3 length: 13 amino acids. The CDR3 loop reads CASRSGQGGIQYF. The CDR3 nucleotides read TGTGCCAGCAGATCCGGACAGGGGGGCATTCAGTACTTC.

J is TRBJ2-7 and V is TRBV12-3 or TRBV12-4; D may be TRBD1 (5 bases). The CDR3 is 13 residues long. Trimming took 6 bases from V and 4 from J, leaving 13 bases between them. The CDR3 bases are TGTGCCAGCAGCACATCGCAGGGATACGAGCAGTACTTC. This sequence encodes CASSTSQGYEQYF.

The chain combines TRBV28 with TRBJ2-1; TRBD1 aligns across 12 bases. Germline V gene data show CDR1 as MDHEN and CDR2 as SYDVKM. The CDR3 is made up of 13 amino acids. V shed 6 bases, J shed 9 bases, and the junction held 3 bases outside the gene matches. The CDR3 DNA follows: TGTGCCAGCAGGGGACAGGGGGCTGTTGAGCAGTTCTTC. This gives the protein CASRGQGAVEQFF.

V usage is TRBV28 and J usage is TRBJ2-7; 8 nucleotides line up with TRBD1. This CDR3 is 14 amino acids long. Germline CDR1 MDHEN, CDR2 SYDVKM. With 6 bases clipped from V and 1 base from J, the junction kept 5 bases outside the gene matches. CDR3: CASRPTGGSYEQYF. CDR3 DNA sequence: TGTGCCAGCAGACCTACAGGGGGGTCCTACGAGCAGTACTTC. The full variable domain, in which reference TRBV28 and TRBJ2-7 provide the parts outside the CDR3, is DVKVTQSSRYLVKRTGEKVFLECVQDMDHENMFWYRQDPGLGLRLIYFSYDVKMKEKGDIPEGYSVSREKKERFSLILESASTNQTSMYLCASRPTGGSYEQYFGPGTRLTVT.

The gene calls are TRBV10-3 and TRBJ1-6; D unclear. V lost 8 bases and J 6 bases, leaving 11 bases between the germline ends. There are 13 residues in the CDR3. Germline CDR1 and CDR2: ENHRY and SYGVKD. The CDR3 here is CAIHSGGNSPLHF. CDR3 coding DNA: TGTGCCATCCATTCAGGAGGTAATTCACCCCTCCACTTT.

The rearrangement links TRBV28 to TRBJ2-1; 7 bases match TRBD2. CDR3 size: 14 residues. CDR1 is MDHEN, CDR2 SYDVKM, per germline. The J segment lost 6 bases and the V segment lost 2 bases, leaving 4 bases of the junction unmatched. The DNA for the CDR3 is TGTGCCAGCAGTTTAGCGGGAGACATCAATGAGCAGTTCTTC. Translation: CASSLAGDINEQFF.

The rearrangement links TRBV6-5 to TRBJ2-7; D is possibly TRBD2 (7 bases). V dropped 2 bases and J dropped 2 bases, with 10 bases sitting between them. Germline lookup yields CDR1 MNHEY and CDR2 SVGAGI. CDR3 length: 14 residues. In DNA form, the CDR3 reads TGTGCCAGCAGTTACAGGGGGGGTACCTACGAGCAGTACTTC. It yields the protein CASSYRGGTYEQYF.

This clone occurred a few times. The chain employs TRBV5-1 and TRBJ2-7, with D possibly matching TRBD1 (5 bases). V dropped 4 bases and J dropped 4 bases, with 6 bases sitting between them. The CDR3 is 11 residues long. Germline V gene sequence: CDR1 SGHRS, CDR2 YFSETQ. This chain's CDR3 is CASSAGYEQYF. In DNA form, the CDR3 reads TGCGCCAGCAGCGCAGGGTACGAGCAGTACTTC.

The V and J genes are TRBV4-1 and TRBJ1-6; 9 bases map to TRBD1. CDR3 size: 16 residues. V shed 3 bases and J 9 bases; nucleotides not matched to a gene: 9. From germline, CDR1 is MGHRA and CDR2 YSYEKL. The CDR3 region has the DNA TGCGCCAGCAGCCACCCGACAGGGGGAGCGAGTTCACCCCTCCACTTT. Encoded protein: CASSHPTGGASSPLHF.